The present TCR beta chain was sequenced within a study of blood T cell repertoires in COVID-19 (dated by TCRdb to 2019 to 2021). About the investigation overall: Samples from collaborators originated in the United States, Italy and Spain and spanned both the acute and convalescent phases of COVID-19. The prospective study material was composed of cDNA or gDNA derived from T cells, B-cell-depleted T cells, or PBMCs. Subjects who had been exposed to COVID-19, were actively infected with it, or had recovered from it provided the deeply sampled blood TCRbeta repertoires that made up the dataset. The repertoires were released in a freely available public database meant as a resource for research on the immune response to SARS-CoV-2. Samples came from the ongoing ImmuneRACE study (first 160 participants) plus 1,254 subjects from 6 global collaborators. Sample metadata almost always included a de-identified subject ID, COVID-19 status, age in years and sex. Where available, HLA class I and class II types were obtained from metadata supplied by the sample provider rather than from assay-based typing.

TCRbeta CDR3 regions were amplified from genomic DNA using the immunoSEQ Assay, a bias-controlled multiplex PCR. In the original analysis: Nucleated cell counts per sample were estimated from amplification of reference gene primers within the assay. Sequence reads were collapsed and filtered to measure the absolute abundance of every unique TCRbeta CDR3 rearrangement. Productive Simpson clonality was computed per sample as the square root of Simpson's diversity index over productive rearrangements. The table comes from immuneACCESS by way of TCRdb, which keeps in-frame sequences with V and J called. Part of the clones is missing from these tables; in studies checked, under half for an unresolved V gene and the rest for unknown reasons. Clonal size and the V and J genes are those of that table, whereas D and trimming came from the DNA. This sample has approximately 74,000 clones in its table, and 85% to 95% of those were observed once. The top ten constitute around 4.9% of the sample.

As for this clone: No cognate antigen has been identified for it. The sample holds no much larger clone one base away, and base qualities are not on file.

The paper's findings and limits, for the study overall: Clinical and demographic metadata were provided uncurated, with the amount varying by source and participant.

The collaborating institutions used their own protocols to collect whole blood in K2EDTA tubes. For TCRbeta analysis, collaborators shipped samples as frozen whole blood, isolated PBMCs, or DNA extracted from either of those sample types. Sequences LNHDA (CDR1) and SQIVND (CDR2) are obtained from the germline V gene (reference sequence). The CDR3 covers 18 residues, taking in both the cysteine and the phenylalanine. Only the CDR3 part of the read is kept: 54 bases, read in frame from the first base. Trimmed from V: 3 bases; trimmed from J: 4 bases; junction bases lacking a gene match: 14. Recombination linked TRBV19 to TRBJ2-7, with 11 bases aligning to TRBD1. This sequence was found in a woman aged 55-69 years with active COVID-19. The sequenced material came from peripheral blood. In nucleotide form, the sequence is TGTGCCAGTAGTATTTACCTCGGACAGGGGGCTACTCATTACGAGCAGTACTTC. It specifies CASSIYLGQGATHYEQYF.